A few counts support the clone carrying this T cell receptor (beta chain). The antigen remains undetermined. Germline CDR1 is SGHTA and CDR2 is FQGNSA. V was cut by 2 bases and J by 5 bases, with 15 bases left in between. The CDR3 sequence is 16 residues long. This specimen comes from a study of response to subunit inactivated influenza vaccine. Study results and caveats: Each seasonal influenza vaccination recruits few new T cells, the authors suggested.

TCRdb reprocessed the RT-PCR reads via MiXCR and lists one record per CDR3 protein. The sample consists of 800,000 or so distinct CDR3 sequences, 21% of them appearing once. The gene calls are TRBV7-2 and TRBJ2-2; D is unclear. The material sequenced was PBMCs from blood, taken about 5 days after vaccination. This TCR derives from a man aged 50 to 59 who received an inactivated influenza vaccine. The CDR3 coding sequence is TGTGCCAGCAGCTTAAGGTCTCCAGATCGTACCGGGGAGCTGTTTTTT. Its translation is CASSLRSPDRTGELFF.